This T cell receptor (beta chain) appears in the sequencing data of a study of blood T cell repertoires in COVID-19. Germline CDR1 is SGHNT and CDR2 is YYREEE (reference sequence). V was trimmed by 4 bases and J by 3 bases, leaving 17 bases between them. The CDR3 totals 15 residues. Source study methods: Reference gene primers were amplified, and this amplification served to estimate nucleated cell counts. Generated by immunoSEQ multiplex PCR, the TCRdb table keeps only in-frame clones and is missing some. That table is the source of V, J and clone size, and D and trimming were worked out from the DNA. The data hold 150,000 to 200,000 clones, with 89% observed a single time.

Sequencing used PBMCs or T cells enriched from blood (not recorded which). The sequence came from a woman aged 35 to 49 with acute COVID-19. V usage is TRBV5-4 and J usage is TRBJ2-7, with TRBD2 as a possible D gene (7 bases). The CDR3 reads CASSKIGGGGYEQYF. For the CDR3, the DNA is TGTGCCAGCAGCAAGATTGGGGGGGGCGGCTACGAGCAGTACTTC.